The T cell receptor (beta chain) described here comes from a study of blood T cell repertoires in COVID-19. Study-level background: Samples came from the United States, Italy and Spain, spanning acute and convalescent COVID-19.

How the authors handled the data: Amplified reference gene primers provided the basis for estimating nucleated cell counts. Profiled with immunoSEQ multiplex PCR; TCRdb holds only in-frame clones, not every one. V and J calls and clone size are given by that table; D and trimming were obtained from the DNA. The data contain more than 150,000 clones, under 90% of them singletons. The origin of this receptor is a man aged 40-50 years with acute or convalescent COVID-19. Material for sequencing was peripheral blood.

CDR3 nucleotide sequence: TGTGCCAGCAGCTTTCCCAGGGAGGTCTACTCACCCCTCCACTTT. It translates to CASSFPREVYSPLHF. The chain recombines TRBV7-2 with TRBJ1-6; a possible D gene is TRBD1 (5 bases). The CDR3 is made up of 15 amino acids. Germline lookup yields CDR1 SGHTA and CDR2 FQGNSA. The germline V and J ends were trimmed by 3 bases and 10 bases, with 16 bases remaining between them.